One and the same sample provided the 8 T cell receptor beta chains below, sequenced in a study of T-cell reconstitution after alpha-beta-depleted transplantation in children (dated by TCRdb to about 2016). This specimen's treatment or condition label, per the study, means: allogeneic hematopoietic cell transplantation with graft depleted of TCRalphabeta T cells and CD19 B cells. Libraries were built with PCR. Sequenced using an Illumina HiSeq 2500. To normalize quantification of the TCRbeta repertoire, the TCR libraries were built with molecular barcoding that relied on unique molecular identifiers. TCRdb itself trimmed the public reads at Q25 with fastp, ran MiXCR and retained productive beta chains. Rows matching on CDR3 protein sequence are summarized as one entry with the most common DNA and genes. Recorded for this sample are fewer than 1 million distinct CDR3 sequences; about 15% of them occurred a single time. Of the sample, roughly 5% is held by the ten largest clones.

The sequences come from PBMCs, mostly from graft donor cells, collected 360 days after TCRalphabeta/CD19-depleted stem cell transplant. These receptor sequences come from a male patient under 18 who had a stem cell transplant for acute lymphoblastic leukemia, so the T cells may come from the graft donor.

This clonotype has a count of ten or more. The chain recombines TRBV10-3 with TRBJ2-2, with 9 bases matching TRBD2. The CDR3 sequence is 16 residues long. Germline-derived CDR1 and CDR2 are ENHRY and SYGVKD. The junction had 6 bases not matched to a gene; V was cut back by 6 bases and J by 1 base. The CDR3 sequence is CAIRAIAGENTGELFF. CDR3 nucleotide sequence: TGTGCCATCAGGGCGATAGCGGGAGAGAACACCGGGGAGCTGTTTTTT.

The V call is TRBV29-1, the J call TRBJ2-7; perhaps D is TRBD1 or TRBD2 (5 bases each). CDR3 length: 13 amino acids. V was cut by 5 bases and J by 3 bases, with 14 bases left in between. The germline gives CDR1 SQVTM, CDR2 ANQGSEA. The DNA of the CDR3 is TGCAGCGTTCTGGGGGTAACGGTCTACGAGCAGTACTTC. Translating gives CSVLGVTVYEQYF.

This clonotype occurred a few times. The J gene is TRBJ2-7, the V gene TRBV5-1; D ambiguous. The CDR3 runs 13 residues. Trimming took 0 bases from V and 6 from J, leaving 10 bases between them. CDR1 SGHRS and CDR2 YFSETQ come from the germline V gene. This chain's CDR3 is CASSLEGIGEQYF. CDR3 DNA sequence: TGCGCCAGCAGCTTGGAAGGTATTGGCGAGCAGTACTTC.

This clonotype has at least ten counts. The chain has TRBV5-1 and TRBJ2-3, with a possible D match to TRBD2 (6 bases). Germline V gene sequence: CDR1 SGHRS, CDR2 YFSETQ. Trimming pared 3 bases from V and 2 bases from J, leaving 13 bases between. This CDR3 has 15 amino acids. In DNA form, the CDR3 reads TGCGCCAGCAGCTCTATAGCGGCATTCACAGATACGCAGTATTTT. Its protein is CASSSIAAFTDTQYF.

V and J are TRBV12-3 or TRBV12-4 and TRBJ2-5, with D unresolved. This CDR3 has 12 residues. V gave up 8 bases and J gave up 3 bases, with 10 bases separating them. CDR3 bases: TGTGCCAGCCAGGCAGAAGAAGAGACCCAGTACTTC. The encoded protein is CASQAEEETQYF.

This chain connects TRBV4-1 to TRBJ1-5, with a tentative D call TRBD1 (5 bases). V lost 1 base to trimming and J lost 4 bases, with 11 bases between them. Germline CDR1 is MGHRA and CDR2 is YSYEKL. This CDR3 has 15 amino acids. CDR3: CASSQGHRRNQPQHF. Written as DNA, the CDR3 is TGCGCCAGCAGCCAAGGTCACAGGCGAAATCAGCCCCAGCATTTT.

The chain carries TRBV7-9 and TRBJ1-3; D unclear. This CDR3 comprises 16 residues. CDR1 and CDR2 from the germline V gene are SEHNR and FQNEAQ (reference sequence). V was pared by 6 bases and J by 0 bases, with 15 bases between. As DNA, the CDR3 is TGTGCCAGCAGACCAGAAGGACGGATCTCTGGAAACACCATATATTTT. It translates to CASRPEGRISGNTIYF.

V is TRBV28 and J is TRBJ1-4, with D unclear. The V end lost 6 bases, the J end lost 8 bases, and 10 bases lay between the germline ends. The germline V gene encodes CDR1 MDHEN and CDR2 SYDVKM. The CDR3 loop spans 12 amino acids. Written as DNA, the CDR3 is TGTGCCAGCAGCTCCGGGCTCGAAAAACTGTTTTTT. This translates into CASSSGLEKLFF. Variable domain in full (rest from reference TRBV28 and TRBJ1-4): DVKVTQSSRYLVKRTGEKVFLECVQDMDHENMFWYRQDPGLGLRLIYFSYDVKMKEKGDIPEGYSVSREKKERFSLILESASTNQTSMYLCASSSGLEKLFFGSGTQLSVL.